This record covers a single T cell receptor (beta chain). CDR3-region Arm-PCR and iRepertoire HTBI primers produced the TCR beta libraries. TCRdb redid the calling of the multiplex PCR reads with MiXCR, one entry per CDR3 protein. The data show hundreds of thousands of distinct CDR3 sequences, about 16% seen once. This record comes from a study of regulatory T cells in long-lasting Graves disease. The sample's time point: newly diagnosed GD, antithyroid drugs for less than 3 months. From PBMCs, RNA was extracted and then used to make the TCR library. Germline CDR1 MNHEY, CDR2 SVGAGI. Trimming removed 2 bases at V and 15 bases at J, with 11 bases between. The CDR3 is 12 amino acids. This sample was shared with a second study, whose subject was T cells in Graves' hyperthyroidism and ophthalmopathy.

The chain recombines TRBV6-5 with TRBJ1-6; D gene uncertain. The clonotype comes from a woman between 25 and 40 years old with Graves disease. This specimen was peripheral blood mononuclear cells (PBMCs), taken at new diagnosis, from a patient treated with antithyroid drugs. CDR3 residues: CASSYADTGLHF. CDR3 nucleotide sequence: TGTGCCAGCAGTTACGCCGATACGGGCCTCCACTTT.